These 12 T cell receptor beta chains were sequenced from one sample in a study of blood T cells in healthy people across ages. Through a sample-barcoded 5' primer and a J-beta primer mix, a second PCR was run for roughly 6 to 12 cycles. Via MiXCR, TCRdb re-called the 5' RACE reads, giving one row per CDR3 protein. The data show approximately 690,000 distinct CDR3 sequences, with roughly three fifths seen just once and 30% to 40% held by the top ten. Input material: blood. These receptors all stem from a man aged 55-75 years in good health.

The chain joins TRBV7-9 to TRBJ2-5, with 9 nucleotides matching TRBD2. The CDR3 totals 15 residues. The trim removed 4 bases at V and 5 bases at J, leaving 8 bases unmatched. CDR1 is SEHNR, CDR2 FQNEAQ, per germline (reference sequence). The CDR3 DNA sequence: TGTGCCAGCAGCTCACGCGGGGGGGCCTTGGAGACCCAGTACTTC. Amino acid sequence: CASSSRGGALETQYF.

This clonotype has a count of ten or more. The chain uses TRBV25-1 and TRBJ2-5; D is uncertain. Germline lookup yields CDR1 MGHDK and CDR2 SYGVNS. The CDR3 covers 14 residues. Trimming cost V 4 bases and J 0 bases, with 9 bases left between them. The CDR3 region has the DNA TGTGCCAGCAGTGCAGGACGTCACCAAGAGACCCAGTACTTC. It encodes CASSAGRHQETQYF.

This clonotype has more than one count but fewer than ten. A clone one base away is much larger, so this may be a read error. This sequence joins TRBV12-3 or TRBV12-4 and TRBJ2-3; TRBD2 might be the D (5 bases). This CDR3 contains 14 residues. The CDR3 nucleotides are TGTGCCAGCAGTTTTAGAGTGAGCGGAGATACGGAGTATTTT. Its protein is CASSFRVSGDTEYF.

This clonotype showed up just a few times. The chain joins TRBV20-1 to TRBJ2-1, with D tentatively TRBD1 or TRBD2 (6 bases each). Trimming cost V 3 bases and J 12 bases, with 18 bases left between them. Germline V CDR1 and CDR2: DFQATT, SNEGSKA (reference sequence). The CDR3 consists of 13 residues. CDR3 amino acids: CSARPSVGGPQFF. The CDR3 DNA sequence: TGCAGTGCTAGGCCCTCGGTGGGGGGCCCGCAGTTCTTC.

The chain combines TRBV2 with TRBJ2-7, with D perhaps matching TRBD2 (5 bases). Looked up from germline, CDR1 is SNHLY and CDR2 is FYNNEI. The CDR3 runs to 14 residues. Deletions cut 4 bases from V and 7 bases from J, with 17 bases between. Here the CDR3 DNA reads TGTGCCAGCAGTGGAACGGGGAACCCTTGGGAGCAGTACTTC. Amino acid sequence: CASSGTGNPWEQYF. Looking up the rest from reference TRBV2 and TRBJ2-7 gives the full variable domain: EPEVTQTPSHQVTQMGQEVILRCVPISNHLYFYWYRQILGQKVEFLVSFYNNEISEKSEIFDDQFSVERPDGSNFTLKIRSTKLEDSAMYFCASSGTGNPWEQYFGPGTRLTVT.

V and J are TRBV14 and TRBJ1-6; no clear D. Germline-derived CDR1 and CDR2 are SGHDN and FVKESK. V gave up 4 bases and J gave up 10 bases, with 11 bases separating them. This CDR3 region has 13 residues. This chain's CDR3 is CASSLRQLSPLHF. In DNA form, the CDR3 reads TGTGCCAGCAGCCTGCGACAATTGTCACCCCTCCACTTT.

The genes are TRBV9 and TRBJ1-2; D is unclear. V was shortened by 2 bases and J by 5 bases, with 7 bases between the two germline ends. The CDR3 runs to 12 residues. The germline CDR1 and CDR2 sequences are SGDLS and YYNGEE. The CDR3 DNA sequence: TGTGCCAGCAGCGTTGGAGGGTATGGCTACACCTTC. Its protein is CASSVGGYGYTF.

This clonotype appeared a single time. V usage is TRBV20-1 and J usage is TRBJ2-3, with TRBD1 matching over 11 bases. The junction had 1 base not matched to a gene; V was cut back by 5 bases and J by 3 bases. Germline V gene sequence: CDR1 DFQATT, CDR2 SNEGSKA (reference sequence). This CDR3 is 13 amino acids long. The CDR3, as DNA: TGCAGTGCTGGGACAGGGGGTACAGATACGCAGTATTTT. This translates into CSAGTGGTDTQYF.

The chain combines TRBV2 with TRBJ2-1; the D is unclear. The CDR3 sequence is 14 residues long. Germline CDR1 reads SNHLY; CDR2 reads FYNNEI. Deletions cut 6 bases from V and 7 bases from J, with 16 bases between. This CDR3 reads CASRPRSSVNEQFF. Written as DNA, the CDR3 is TGTGCCAGCAGACCCCGCAGCAGCGTGAATGAGCAGTTCTTC.

This clonotype was recorded once. The chain links TRBV3-1 to TRBJ1-4, with 7 nucleotides matching TRBD1. V shed 4 bases, J shed 6 bases, and the junction held 8 bases outside the gene matches. The germline V gene has CDR1 LGHDT and CDR2 YNNKEL (reference sequence). The CDR3 extends over 15 amino acids. The CDR3 here is CASSPQGGPDEKLFF. The CDR3 DNA follows: TGTGCCAGCAGCCCCCAGGGGGGACCCGATGAAAAACTGTTTTTT.

This chain joins TRBV13 and TRBJ2-4; no firm D call. The DNA end favors TRBJ2-7, so the J call may be wrong. CDR1 PRHDT and CDR2 FYEKMQ come from the germline V gene (reference sequence). This CDR3 contains 14 residues. Here the CDR3 reads CASSLQLAAYEQYF. In DNA form, the CDR3 reads TGTGCCAGCAGTCTACAGCTCGCGGCCTACGAGCAGTACTTC.

V and J are TRBV7-9 and TRBJ2-5; 7 bases fit TRBD1. The V gene end was trimmed by 7 bases and the J gene end by 5 bases; junction bases not matched to a gene: 10. CDR1 and CDR2 from the germline V gene are SEHNR and FQNEAQ (reference sequence). The length of the CDR3 is 14 residues. The CDR3 DNA sequence: TGTGCCAGCAATAAGGGGGCGGCCGGGGAGACCCAGTACTTC. It is translated as CASNKGAAGETQYF.